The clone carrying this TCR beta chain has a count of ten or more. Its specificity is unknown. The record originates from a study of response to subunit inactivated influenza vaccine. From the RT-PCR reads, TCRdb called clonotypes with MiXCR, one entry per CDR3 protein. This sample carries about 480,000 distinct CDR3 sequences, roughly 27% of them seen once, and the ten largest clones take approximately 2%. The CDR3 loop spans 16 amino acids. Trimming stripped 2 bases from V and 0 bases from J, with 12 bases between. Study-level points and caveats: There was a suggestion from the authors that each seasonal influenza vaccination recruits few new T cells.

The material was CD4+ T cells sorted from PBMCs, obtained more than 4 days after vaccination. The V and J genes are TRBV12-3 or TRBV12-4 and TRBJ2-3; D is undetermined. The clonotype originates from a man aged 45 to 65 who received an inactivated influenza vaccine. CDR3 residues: CASSLIRPPSTDTQYF. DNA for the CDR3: TGTGCCAGCAGTTTAATCCGGCCCCCTAGCACAGATACGCAGTATTTT.